This paragraph covers one TCR beta chain sequence. This sample was taken from a study of lung T cells in sarcoidosis with Löfgren's syndrome. TCRdb called the reads again in MiXCR, with one record for every CDR3 protein. The sample carries 60,000 or so distinct CDR3 sequences, approximately 22% recorded once. The V and J ends lost 4 bases and 4 bases respectively, with 23 bases between them. Germline loops: CDR1 GTSNPN, CDR2 SVGIG (reference sequence). This CDR3 has 17 residues. Material for sequencing was CD4+ T cells from PBMCs. The gene calls are TRBV30 and TRBJ2-1; D may match TRBD1 or TRBD2 (5 bases each). The clonotype comes from a human donor with sarcoidosis (Löfgren's syndrome or another form), or a control subject (not recorded which). The CDR3 DNA follows: TGTGCCTGGAAAAACCTCAACCCCAGGGAGCGTTACAATGAGCAGTTCTTC. As protein: CAWKNLNPRERYNEQFF.